Presented here are 27 T cell receptor beta chains from one specimen sequenced in a study of blood T cell repertoires in COVID-19. Data came from immunoSEQ multiplex PCR; TCRdb stores just in-frame clones and leaves some out. The sample lists some 250,000 clones; about nine tenths were seen once. The sample comprised peripheral blood. The receptors were gathered from a man aged 30-40 years who had recovered from COVID-19.

The chain recombines TRBV9 with TRBJ1-3; 9 nucleotides match TRBD1. Looked up from germline, CDR1 is SGDLS and CDR2 is YYNGEE. Trimming removed 4 bases from V and 1 base from J; junction bases left unmatched: 6. CDR3 size: 16 residues. In nucleotides, the CDR3 is TGTGCCAGCAGCCCACATGACAGGGGGTCTGGAAACACCATATATTTT. This gives the protein CASSPHDRGSGNTIYF.

The V and J genes are TRBV9 and TRBJ1-6; tentative D call: TRBD1 (6 bases). Germline V gene data show CDR1 as SGDLS and CDR2 as YYNGEE. The CDR3 covers 14 residues. Trimming removed 3 bases at V and 4 bases at J, with 8 bases between. The CDR3 is CASSAGQYNSPLHF. The CDR3 DNA sequence: TGTGCCAGCAGCGCGGGACAATATAATTCACCCCTCCACTTT.

This clone was observed once. This rearrangement joins TRBV20-1 to TRBJ2-7, with D uncertain. V dropped 3 bases and J dropped 2 bases, with 5 bases sitting between them. This CDR3 spans 11 amino acids. Germline V gene data show CDR1 as DFQATT and CDR2 as SNEGSKA (reference sequence). CDR3 DNA sequence: TGCAGTGCTAGGGGCGCCTACGAGCAGTACTTC. It is translated as CSARGAYEQYF.

The chain combines TRBV7-9 with TRBJ2-7; D might be TRBD2 (7 bases). Germline V lookup: CDR1 SEHNR, CDR2 FQNEAQ (reference sequence). The CDR3 is 15 residues long. Trimming removed 0 bases from V and 3 bases from J, with 12 bases in between. The CDR3, as DNA: TGTGCCAGCAGCTTAGCAACAGGGAGGGACTACGAGCAGTACTTC. Its protein product is CASSLATGRDYEQYF.

V gene TRBV6-2 or TRBV6-3 combines with J gene TRBJ1-5, with 8 bases identical to TRBD1. The V segment lost 5 bases and the J segment 7 bases; nucleotides outside the gene matches: 1. Germline V CDR1 and CDR2: MNHEY, SVGEGT. This CDR3 region has 12 residues. The CDR3 DNA is TGTGCCAGCAGTACAGGGGGGCAGCCCCAGCATTTT. This encodes CASSTGGQPQHF.

The chain combines TRBV3-1 (or the pseudogene TRBV3-2) with TRBJ2-7; 8 positions match TRBD2. Per the germline V gene, CDR1 is LGHDT and CDR2 is YNNKEL (reference sequence). V dropped 8 bases and J dropped 2; count of bases not matched to a gene: 8. CDR3 length: 14 residues. The CDR3 DNA reads as TGTGCCAGCGGTTTAGCGGGGAACCCCTACGAGCAGTACTTC. It specifies CASGLAGNPYEQYF.

This chain uses TRBV19 with TRBJ1-1, with D possibly TRBD1 on 6 matching bases. In germline, CDR1 is LNHDA, CDR2 SQIVND (reference sequence). V was pared by 5 bases and J by 2 bases, with 24 bases between. The CDR3 loop spans 18 amino acids. In DNA form, the CDR3 reads TGTGCCAGTAGTCTCGAGACGGGACACTCGACGATAAACACTGAAGCTTTCTTT. This sequence encodes CASSLETGHSTINTEAFF.

This chain uses TRBV4-1 with TRBJ2-1; tentatively, D is TRBD1 (6 bases). Deletions cut 1 base from V and 4 bases from J, with 11 bases between. Germline CDR1 reads MGHRA; CDR2 reads YSYEKL. This CDR3 is built from 15 residues. The CDR3 DNA reads TGCGCCAGCAGCCAAGCCCCCCAGGGGTACAATGAGCAGTTCTTC. Protein: CASSQAPQGYNEQFF.

This chain connects TRBV7-9 to TRBJ2-7; D perhaps matches TRBD1 (6 bases). Trimming shortened V by 5 bases and J by 1 base, and 12 bases separated the two germline ends. This CDR3 comprises 14 residues. The germline V gene has CDR1 SEHNR and CDR2 FQNEAQ (reference sequence). The CDR3 nucleotides are TGTGCCAGCAGCGAAAGACAGGTGTCCTACGAGCAGTACTTC. Translation: CASSERQVSYEQYF.

The V call is TRBV10-3, the J call TRBJ1-3; D may be TRBD1 (6 bases). V lost 3 bases and J lost 3, with 12 bases in between. This CDR3 spans 15 amino acids. Per germline, CDR1 ENHRY and CDR2 SYGVKD. The DNA for the CDR3 is TGTGCCATCAGTGATCCCGTAGGGGGTGGAAACACCATATATTTT. Translation gives CAISDPVGGGNTIYF.

This chain links TRBV19 with TRBJ1-2; D might be TRBD1 (6 bases). The CDR3 consists of 14 residues. Trimming cost V 7 bases and J 4 bases, with 16 bases left between them. Germline-derived CDR1 and CDR2 are LNHDA and SQIVND (reference sequence). The CDR3 DNA is TGTGCCAGTACTCCCGGGACAACAGCCTATGGCTACACCTTC. Protein product: CASTPGTTAYGYTF. Complete variable domain (other parts from reference TRBV19 and TRBJ1-2): DGGITQSPKYLFRKEGQNVTLSCEQNLNHDAMYWYRQDPGQGLRLIYYSQIVNDFQKGDIAEGYSVSREKKESFPLTVTSAQKNPTAFYLCASTPGTTAYGYTFGSGTRLTVV.

This clone was observed a single time. The rearrangement links TRBV6-6 to TRBJ2-3; D not certain. V lost 6 bases and J 0 bases, leaving 16 bases between the germline ends. CDR1 and CDR2 (germline): MNHNY, SVGAGI (reference sequence). The CDR3 length is 16 residues. The DNA for the CDR3 is TGTGCCAGCAGCCGCGAAACGAGCCTCAGCACAGATACGCAGTATTTT. Its protein is CASSRETSLSTDTQYF.

This rearrangement joins TRBV7-9 to TRBJ1-2; a possible D gene is TRBD1 (5 bases). Trimming stripped 2 bases from V and 7 bases from J, with 14 bases between. The germline gives CDR1 SEHNR, CDR2 FQNEAQ (reference sequence). The CDR3 runs 14 residues. The chain's CDR3 is CASSLFRERVGYTF. CDR3 in DNA: TGTGCCAGCAGCTTATTCAGGGAAAGGGTTGGCTACACCTTC.

CDR3 sequence reads: CASSFRGPLSSEQYF. CDR3 in DNA: TGTGCCAGCAGCTTTCGGGGTCCCCTCAGCTCCGAGCAGTACTTC. The rearrangement joins TRBV7-2 to TRBJ2-7, with a tentative D call TRBD2 (5 bases). Germline V lookup: CDR1 SGHTA, CDR2 FQGNSA. V lost 3 bases and J 6 bases, leaving 18 bases between the germline ends. The CDR3 sequence is 15 residues long. Complete variable domain (other parts from reference TRBV7-2 and TRBJ2-7): GAGVSQSPSNKVTEKGKDVELRCDPISGHTALYWYRQSLGQGLEFLIYFQGNSAPDKSGLPSDRFSAERTGGSVSTLTIQRTQQEDSAVYLCASSFRGPLSSEQYFGPGTRLTVT.

The chain combines TRBV9 with TRBJ2-2; 10 nucleotides line up with TRBD2. J gave up 3 bases and V 4 bases, and 6 bases lay outside the gene matches. The CDR3 is made up of 16 amino acids. The germline V gene encodes CDR1 SGDLS and CDR2 YYNGEE. The CDR3 reads CASSPPGLAYTGELFF. The CDR3 DNA is TGTGCCAGCAGCCCCCCGGGACTAGCGTACACCGGGGAGCTGTTTTTT.

V usage is TRBV7-6 and J usage is TRBJ2-1; a weak D match, TRBD1 (6 bases). Germline V lookup: CDR1 SGHVS, CDR2 FNYEAQ. This CDR3 is 15 amino acids long. Trimming stripped 2 bases from V and 4 bases from J, with 12 bases between. The CDR3, as DNA: TGTGCCAGCAGCTTACTTGACAGGATATACAATGAGCAGTTCTTC. This codes for CASSLLDRIYNEQFF. Full variable domain (missing parts from reference TRBV7-6 and TRBJ2-1): GAGVSQSPRYKVTKRGQDVALRCDPISGHVSLYWYRQALGQGPEFLTYFNYEAQQDKSGLPNDRFSAERPEGSISTLTIQRTEQRDSAMYRCASSLLDRIYNEQFFGPGTRLTVL.

The chain is built from TRBV4-1 and TRBJ2-2; TRBD2 matches at 7 bases. Trimming at V came to 1 base and at J to 1 base, leaving 9 bases not matched to a gene. Germline loops: CDR1 MGHRA, CDR2 YSYEKL. This CDR3 has 18 amino acids. The CDR3 region has the DNA TGCGCCAGCAGCCAAGCCCCAAGCGGGGCCCTGAACACCGGGGAGCTGTTTTTT. It yields the protein CASSQAPSGALNTGELFF.

This chain connects TRBV19 to TRBJ2-3; D perhaps matches TRBD2 (5 bases). Germline assignment: CDR1 LNHDA and CDR2 SQIVND (reference sequence). Trimming removed 6 bases from V and 0 bases from J, with 7 bases in between. There are 13 residues in the CDR3. The CDR3 bases are TGTGCCAGTAGCGGGGTAAGCACAGATACGCAGTATTTT. This codes for CASSGVSTDTQYF.

The V and J genes are TRBV9 and TRBJ2-2; TRBD2 matches at 7 bases. Per germline, CDR1 SGDLS and CDR2 YYNGEE. CDR3 length: 15 amino acids. V dropped 1 base and J dropped 1; count of bases not matched to a gene: 1. The CDR3 DNA follows: TGTGCCAGCAGCGTAAGCGGGGTGAACACCGGGGAGCTGTTTTTT. This codes for CASSVSGVNTGELFF.

The chain links TRBV4-2 to TRBJ2-2; maybe TRBD2 (5 bases). CDR3 length: 17 amino acids. Trimming removed 0 bases at V and 0 bases at J, with 11 bases between. Per the germline V gene, CDR1 is LGHNA and CDR2 is YNFKEQ. The CDR3 DNA sequence: TGTGCCAGCAGCCAAGATGGCCCCGGGACGAACACCGGGGAGCTGTTTTTT. This translates into CASSQDGPGTNTGELFF.

This clone came up a few times. The genes are TRBV10-1 and TRBJ1-6, with D perhaps matching TRBD1 (6 bases). Trimming pared 2 bases from V and 6 bases from J, leaving 11 bases between. The CDR3 loop spans 15 amino acids. Germline V CDR1 and CDR2: WNHNN, SYGVQD (reference sequence). This CDR3 is CASSELQGGNSPLHF. As DNA, the CDR3 is TGCGCCAGCAGTGAGCTACAGGGTGGTAATTCACCCCTCCACTTT.

The chain carries TRBV6-4 and TRBJ2-1, with TRBD2 matching over 8 bases. There are 12 residues in the CDR3. Germline V gene lookup returns CDR1 MRHNA and CDR2 SNTAGT. V dropped 11 bases and J dropped 2; count of bases not matched to a gene: 2. CDR3 sequence (DNA): TGTGCCTCGGGGGGGACCTACAATGAGCAGTTCTTC. Its protein product is CASGGTYNEQFF.

This chain connects TRBV19 to TRBJ1-1; 12 bases agree with TRBD1. CDR3 length: 16 residues. V shed 9 bases, J shed 6 bases, and the junction held 14 bases outside the gene matches. The germline V gene has CDR1 LNHDA and CDR2 SQIVND (reference sequence). The CDR3 sequence: CASLNRDRGRGAEAFF. DNA of the CDR3: TGTGCCAGCTTAAACCGGGACAGGGGGCGAGGAGCTGAAGCTTTCTTT.

V and J are TRBV12-2 and TRBJ2-2; the D call TRBD2 from the table was never checked on the DNA. TRBV12-2 is a pseudogene segment. The CDR3 runs to 16 residues. The CDR3 DNA sequence: TGTGCAAGTCGCCCCGGACTACCGGCGACCACCGGGGAGCTGTTTTTT. It specifies CASRPGLPATTGELFF.

The rearrangement uses TRBV6-6 and TRBJ2-7, with TRBD2 as a possible D gene (7 bases). The germline gives CDR1 MNHNY, CDR2 SVGAGI (reference sequence). This CDR3 is built from 18 residues. Trimming pared 5 bases from V and 6 bases from J, leaving 29 bases between. The CDR3 protein is CASSPVWRGGPPASEQYF. CDR3 sequence (DNA): TGTGCCAGCAGTCCCGTGTGGAGGGGGGGCCCCCCCGCCTCCGAGCAGTACTTC.

This chain joins TRBV6-2 or TRBV6-3 and TRBJ1-1; possibly TRBD1 for D (5 bases). The CDR3 sequence is 15 residues long. Germline V gene sequence: CDR1 MNHEY, CDR2 SVGEGT. Trimming took 5 bases from V and 0 from J, leaving 13 bases between them. The CDR3 DNA reads as TGTGCCAGCAGTCCACCTCGGGGGATGAACACTGAAGCTTTCTTT. It yields the protein CASSPPRGMNTEAFF.

The rearrangement links TRBV7-2 to TRBJ2-7; weak D call: TRBD1 (6 bases). V lost 2 bases and J 4 bases, leaving 12 bases between the germline ends. CDR1 and CDR2 (germline): SGHTA, FQGNSA. The CDR3 spans 14 residues. CDR3 sequence: CASSLHRVRYEQYF. In DNA form, the CDR3 reads TGTGCCAGCAGCTTACACAGGGTGAGGTACGAGCAGTACTTC. The entire variable domain, with the rest obtained from reference TRBV7-2 and TRBJ2-7, is as follows: GAGVSQSPSNKVTEKGKDVELRCDPISGHTALYWYRQSLGQGLEFLIYFQGNSAPDKSGLPSDRFSAERTGGSVSTLTIQRTQQEDSAVYLCASSLHRVRYEQYFGPGTRLTVT.